Below are 16 T cell receptor beta chains sequenced from a single sample in a study of shared clonotypes between healthy human individuals. Only in-frame clones appear in the TCRdb table, and some are missing; sequencing was by immunoSEQ multiplex PCR. The table lists 1,100,000 or so clones, around 78% of them singletons. Sequencing was carried out using memory CD4+ T cells from PBMCs. Noted subset: CD45RA-negative fraction. Receptor source: a man aged 18 to 30 in good health. Some clones in this sample may be carry-over from other donors' samples.

The chain links TRBV6-5 to TRBJ2-1; tentative D call: TRBD2 (6 bases). The germline CDR1 and CDR2 sequences are MNHEY and SVGAGI. CDR3 length: 15 residues. V was cut by 3 bases and J by 3 bases, with 12 bases left in between. The chain's CDR3 is CASSYERAVYNEQFF. The CDR3, as DNA: TGTGCCAGCAGTTATGAGCGGGCCGTCTACAATGAGCAGTTCTTC.

The chain carries TRBV7-9 and TRBJ1-2; D not certain. V was shortened by 5 bases and J by 6 bases, with 16 bases between the two germline ends. Germline V gives CDR1 SEHNR, CDR2 FQNEAQ (reference sequence). This CDR3 has 14 amino acids. CDR3 protein: CASSNRKAGNGYTF. The CDR3 DNA is TGTGCCAGCAGCAACCGTAAAGCTGGAAATGGCTACACCTTC.

Notes on this clone: Other DNA sequences within the sample encode an identical CDR3. The chain employs TRBV28 and TRBJ2-5; TRBD2 aligns across 10 bases. Germline-derived CDR1 and CDR2 are MDHEN and SYDVKM. The CDR3 has 15 amino acids. V was pared by 4 bases and J by 2 bases, with 4 bases of the junction left unmatched. DNA of the CDR3: TGTGCCAGCAGTTCCTTAGCGGGGGGACAAGAGACCCAGTACTTC. This encodes CASSSLAGGQETQYF.

The J gene is TRBJ2-1, the V gene TRBV5-1, with D perhaps matching TRBD2 (5 bases). Germline values: CDR1 SGHRS, CDR2 YFSETQ. The V and J ends lost 7 bases and 4 bases respectively, with 18 bases between them. The CDR3 sequence is 15 residues long. Here the CDR3 reads CASGDPGKVYNEQFF. The CDR3, as DNA: TGCGCCAGCGGCGATCCCGGGAAAGTTTACAATGAGCAGTTCTTC. The variable domain in full, with the rest retrieved from reference TRBV5-1 and TRBJ2-1, is KAGVTQTPRYLIKTRGQQVTLSCSPISGHRSVSWYQQTPGQGLQFLFEYFSETQRNKGNFPGRFSGRQFSNSRSEMNVSTLELGDSALYLCASGDPGKVYNEQFFGPGTRLTVL.

This clone was observed once. V gene TRBV18 combines with J gene TRBJ2-3; D is unclear. Trimming stripped 3 bases from V and 6 bases from J, with 10 bases between. This CDR3 has 13 residues. The germline CDR1 and CDR2 sequences are KGHSH and LQKENI. CDR3 protein: CASSPQRDDTQYF. CDR3 in DNA: TGTGCCAGCTCACCGCAGAGAGATGATACGCAGTATTTT.

The chain is built from TRBV2 and TRBJ1-5; TRBD1 is a possible D gene (5 bases). V gave up 6 bases and J gave up 2 bases, with 11 bases separating them. The germline V gene has CDR1 SNHLY and CDR2 FYNNEI. This CDR3 is built from 14 residues. The CDR3 region is CASRAQGGNQPQHF. CDR3 DNA: TGTGCCAGCAGAGCACAAGGGGGCAATCAGCCCCAGCATTTT.

The chain combines TRBV30 with TRBJ2-3, with TRBD2 matching over 8 bases. The CDR3 runs 17 residues. J gave up 2 bases and V 0 bases, and 10 bases lay outside the gene matches. Per germline, CDR1 GTSNPN and CDR2 SVGIG (reference sequence). The CDR3 DNA reads TGTGCCTGGAGTGTAAGCCGGACTAGCCGTACCACAGATACGCAGTATTTT. This encodes CAWSVSRTSRTTDTQYF. The full variable domain, in which reference TRBV30 and TRBJ2-3 provide the parts outside the CDR3, is SQTIHQWPATLVQPVGSPLSLECTVEGTSNPNLYWYRQAAGRGLQLLFYSVGIGQISSEVPQNLSASRPQDRQFILSSKKLLLSDSGFYLCAWSVSRTSRTTDTQYFGPGTRLTVL.

The chain has TRBV28 and TRBJ2-1, with D tentatively TRBD1 (6 bases). The CDR3 is 14 amino acids. Per germline, CDR1 MDHEN and CDR2 SYDVKM. V was pared by 7 bases and J by 0 bases, with 10 bases between. CDR3 DNA sequence: TGTGCCAGCACCCAAGGGGGCTCCTACAATGAGCAGTTCTTC. It encodes CASTQGGSYNEQFF.

The chain uses TRBV2 and TRBJ2-2; 9 bases are a match to TRBD2. The germline V gene has CDR1 SNHLY and CDR2 FYNNEI. The CDR3 extends over 16 amino acids. The ends lost 4 bases at V and 0 bases at J; junction bases unmatched: 3. The CDR3 DNA reads TGTGCCAGCAGTGCACTAGCGGGTGCGAACACCGGGGAGCTGTTTTTT. The encoded protein is CASSALAGANTGELFF.

V gene TRBV20-1 combines with J gene TRBJ2-1; D call uncertain. CDR3 length: 11 amino acids. Trimming pared 6 bases from V and 5 bases from J, leaving 8 bases between. Germline CDR1 reads DFQATT; CDR2 reads SNEGSKA (reference sequence). The CDR3 nucleotides are TGCAGTGCGGAGCGTGACAATGAGCAGTTCTTC. Translating gives CSAERDNEQFF.

The chain is built from TRBV5-4 and TRBJ1-1; no reliable D call. This CDR3 has 12 residues. Trimming left V 2 bases short and J 4 bases short, with 6 bases between. Germline CDR1 SGHNT, CDR2 YYREEE (reference sequence). The CDR3 DNA follows: TGTGCCAGCAGCTTATATGGCACTGAAGCTTTCTTT. Its protein is CASSLYGTEAFF.

This clone was picked up one time. The chain recombines TRBV6-5 with TRBJ2-3, with D possibly being TRBD2 (5 bases). Trimming removed 5 bases at V and 2 bases at J, with 11 bases between. This CDR3 has 14 residues. CDR1 is MNHEY and CDR2 is SVGAGI in the germline V gene. The CDR3 region is CASSPSGYTDTQYF. Here the CDR3 DNA reads TGTGCCAGCAGTCCCTCGGGGTACACAGATACGCAGTATTTT.

This clone has only a few counts. The rearrangement uses TRBV16 and TRBJ2-7; a possible D gene is TRBD2 (5 bases). There are 16 residues in the CDR3. Per germline, CDR1 KGHSY and CDR2 FQNENV. Trimming pared 1 base from V and 3 bases from J, leaving 16 bases between. The DNA of the CDR3 is TGTGCCAGCAGCCAATTTGGCTCCGGGAACCACTACGAGCAGTACTTC. Amino acids: CASSQFGSGNHYEQYF.

This chain uses TRBV5-6 with TRBJ2-3; maybe TRBD1 (5 bases). The CDR3 runs 17 residues. Trimming left V 2 bases short and J 0 bases short, with 16 bases between. Germline V CDR1 and CDR2: SGHDT, YYEEEE. The CDR3 reads CASSFRTSYASTDTQYF. The CDR3 coding sequence is TGTGCCAGCAGCTTTAGGACATCCTATGCTAGCACAGATACGCAGTATTTT.

This chain uses TRBV7-9 with TRBJ1-2, with D uncertain. The V gene's germline CDR1 is SEHNR and CDR2 FQNEAQ (reference sequence). Trimming shortened V by 1 base and J by 9 bases, and 12 bases separated the two germline ends. CDR3 length: 13 residues. The CDR3 sequence is CASSLEGHISYTF. The CDR3 DNA reads as TGTGCCAGCAGCTTAGAAGGCCACATTAGCTACACCTTC.

This clone showed up just once. Germline is not matched at one junction end, which may reflect a read error. The chain links TRBV30 to TRBJ2-7; D is possibly TRBD2 (7 bases). Germline lookup yields CDR1 GTSNPN and CDR2 SVGIG (reference sequence). The CDR3 runs to 13 residues. The CDR3 coding sequence is TGTGCCTGGAGTCCGACAGGCAGGGAGGGAGAAGACTTC. The encoded protein is CAWSPTGREGEDF.